This T cell receptor beta chain comes out of a study of identical twins. Study-level results: Models, which agreed with sharing between unrelated individuals, nonetheless underestimated the out-of-frame TCR alpha sharing seen in monozygotic twins. Fewer insertions were carried by abundant cord blood beta clonotypes, but none was seen in memory repertoires.

Note on this clonotype: Its matching antigen is unknown.

The CDR3 contains 16 residues. In germline, CDR1 is SGDLS, CDR2 YYNGEE. V lost 2 bases and J lost 8, with 17 bases in between. TCRdb re-analysed the 5' RACE reads in MiXCR, keeping a single row per CDR3 protein. The table shows hundreds of thousands of distinct CDR3 sequences, with about 18% occurring only once. The data also belong to a second study, concerning T cells expressing NK-cell markers. That report notes: It was from sorted CD3+CD56+NKG2C+, CD3+CD56+NKG2C- and CD3+CD56-NKG2C+ T cells that TCR beta repertoires came. Serological testing identified seven of the eight sequenced donors as HCMV-seropositive and one as seronegative.

J is TRBJ1-6 and V is TRBV9, with D tentatively TRBD1 (6 bases). The receptor was isolated from a woman under 30 in good health. Sequencing was carried out using PBMCs. In DNA form, the CDR3 reads TGTGCCAGCAGCGTGGGCCTCCGGGACACAGATTCACCCCTCCACTTT. Protein sequence: CASSVGLRDTDSPLHF. The full variable domain, rest sourced from reference TRBV9 and TRBJ1-6, is DSGVTQTPKHLITATGQRVTLRCSPRSGDLSVYWYQQSLDQGLQFLIQYYNGEERAKGNILERFSAQQFPDLHSELNLSSLELGDSALYFCASSVGLRDTDSPLHFGNGTRLTVT.